This T cell receptor beta chain was identified in a study of identical twins. Every one of the donors was a healthy Caucasian. A universal primer site was added by template switching, and unique molecular identifiers were carried by the cDNA. MiXCR, applied by TCRdb to the 5' RACE reads, yields one record per CDR3 protein. The repertoire consists of around 300,000 distinct CDR3 sequences, with about 8.1% occurring once and the leading ten covering around 2.1%. The germline V gene encodes CDR1 LNHNV and CDR2 YYDKDF (reference sequence). Unmatched junction bases numbered 6, after V lost 9 bases and J lost 5 bases. The CDR3 loop spans 13 amino acids. These same records also appear under a second study, on yellow fever vaccine responses in identical twins.

The specimen sequenced was memory (CD45RO+) T cells sorted from blood. The V gene is TRBV15, the J gene TRBJ1-1; 10 bases are shared with TRBD1. The receptor was isolated from a woman aged 18-29 years in good health. The CDR3 loop is CATRQGAQTEAFF. The CDR3 bases are TGTGCCACAAGACAGGGGGCGCAAACTGAAGCTTTCTTT.